The TCR beta chain described here comes from a study of PD-L1 blockade in urothelial cancer. Study-wide context: As for prior chemotherapy regimens, patients had received 0 to 3.

Templates that were synthetic TCR analogs were spiked into each PCR. Profiled with immunoSEQ multiplex PCR; TCRdb holds only in-frame clones, not every one. The sample includes roughly 120,000 clones, 70% to 85% seen only once; the top ten take around 3.2%. Per germline, CDR1 SGHNT and CDR2 YENEEA. The CDR3 has 16 amino acids. Trimming pared 5 bases from V and 5 bases from J, leaving 19 bases between. Study-level results: Below-median TCR clonality that was measured in pretreatment blood predicted better survival.

A single count supports this clone. Its antigen is as yet unknown. The sample's time point: pretreatment peripheral blood. The study enrolled patients with locally advanced or metastatic urothelial carcinoma. The rearrangement links TRBV11-3 to TRBJ2-1; TRBD1 is a possible D gene (6 bases). Sequencing was performed on PBMCs, taken around atezolizumab (anti-PD-L1) treatment. This TCR derives from a man between 45 and 60 years old with urothelial cancer. In nucleotides, the CDR3 is TGTGCCAGCAGCCTAGGAACAGGGTTTTGGAACAATGAGCAGTTCTTC. This sequence encodes CASSLGTGFWNNEQFF.